A selection of T cell receptor beta chains follows, all from one sample in a study of molecular identifiers for immune sequencing clone quantification. TCRdb re-called the PCR reads with MiXCR, one entry per CDR3 protein. The sample consists of approximately 550,000 distinct CDR3 sequences, about 20% of them appearing once. Sequences were obtained from naive CD8+ T cells from blood, with Jurkat cell RNA spiked in. The source of these receptors is a human donor in good health. Some libraries in this study had Jurkat cell RNA spiked in. Both conserved end residues are part of each CDR3. The D gene is left open where the match is weak. Clone size appears in some rows only: once, few, many, or a class for an expanded clone.

V gene	D gene	J gene	clone size	CDR3 DNA	CDR3 protein
TRBV7-8	TRBD2	TRBJ2-7	many	TGTGCCAGCAGCATGGGGGGGGGGTACGAGCAGTACTTC	CASSMGGGYEQYF
TRBV12-3/TRBV12-4	NA	TRBJ1-1	NA	TGTGCCAGCAGTCCCGTCGACACTGAAGCTCTCTTT	CASSPVDTEALF
TRBV5-1	NA	TRBJ2-7	many	TGCGCCAGCAGCTGGGGGACTTCTCGGGAGCAGTACTTC	CASSWGTSREQYF
TRBV9	TRBD1	TRBJ1-2	many	TGTGCCAGCAGCGTAGGACAGGGGGCGGACTATGGCTACACCTTC	CASSVGQGADYGYTF
TRBV14	NA	TRBJ2-7	NA	TGTGCCAGCAGCCAAGACTCCGGGAACGAGCAGTACTTC	CASSQDSGNEQYF
TRBV7-8	NA	TRBJ2-1	few	TGTGCCAGCAGCCCATCCCAGAGCTCCTACAATGAGCAGTTCTTC	CASSPSQSSYNEQFF
TRBV25-1	NA	TRBJ2-3	many	TGTGCCAGCAGTGCGCTAAATTCCCAGCGGGTCGTAGATACGCAGTATTTT	CASSALNSQRVVDTQYF
TRBV12-3/TRBV12-4	NA	TRBJ1-1	NA	TGTGCCAGCGGGACACAGGAAAACACTGAAGCTTTCTTT	CASGTQENTEAFF
TRBV27	NA	TRBJ1-1	NA	TGTGCCAGCAGTCCCGGGGGGGGATCCGAAGCTTTCTTT	CASSPGGGSEAFF
TRBV12-3/TRBV12-4	TRBD1	TRBJ2-2	few	TGTGCCAGCAGAGACCCGGGACAGGGCACCGGGGAGCTGTTTTTT	CASRDPGQGTGELFF
TRBV7-6	TRBD1	TRBJ2-5	NA	TGTGCCAGCAGCCCTTGGGCCGGGACAGAAAAAGAGACCCAGTACTTC	CASSPWAGTEKETQYF
TRBV2	NA	TRBJ2-3	many	TGTGCCAGCAGTGGCCTTGGGGTCACTAGCACAGATACGCAGTATTTT	CASSGLGVTSTDTQYF
TRBV11-2	NA	TRBJ1-1	NA	TGCGCCAGCAGCTCGGGACGAGAGGGAGGCACTGAAGCTTTCTTT	CASSSGREGGTEAFF
TRBV20-1	NA	TRBJ1-1	NA	TGCAGTGCTAGAAGGGACGGAAAGAACACTGAAGCTTTCTTT	CSARRDGKNTEAFF
TRBV5-6	TRBD1	TRBJ1-2	NA	TGTGCCAGCAGTGGGACAGGGGACTATGGCTACACCTTC	CASSGTGDYGYTF
TRBV29-1	TRBD1	TRBJ1-1	many	TGCAGCGCTCCAAAAGGAGGGGGCAACACTGAAGCTTTCTTT	CSAPKGGGNTEAFF
TRBV3-1	TRBD1	TRBJ1-5	few	TGTGCCAGCAGCAAAGAGGGACAGGGGTACAATCAGCCCCAGCATTTT	CASSKEGQGYNQPQHF
TRBV7-9	NA	TRBJ2-7	many	TGTGCCACCGGCGGGCTCTCCTACGAGCAGTACTTC	CATGGLSYEQYF
TRBV23-1	NA	TRBJ2-4	NA	TGCGCCAGCAGTCATAAAGGGTGCATTCAGTACTTC	CASSHKGCIQYF
TRBV7-9	TRBD1	TRBJ2-7	few	TGTGCCAGCAGCGCCGGGACAGGGCTAGAGAAGGTTGAGCAGTACTTC	CASSAGTGLEKVEQYF